The 17 T cell receptor beta chains below were found in one sample sequenced in a study of CD8 T cells in Susac syndrome. The authors reverse transcribed about 0.5 to 1 ug RNA with random hexamers. TCRdb analysed the immunoSEQ multiplex PCR reads with MiXCR anew, one entry per CDR3 protein. The sample lists some 170,000 distinct CDR3 sequences; just under 95% were seen once. Sequences were obtained from CD4+ T cells from PBMCs. Receptors were obtained from a human donor in good health.

The chain carries TRBV7-2 and TRBJ1-1; perhaps TRBD1 as D (5 bases). Germline CDR1 reads SGHTA; CDR2 reads FQGNSA. V was trimmed by 2 bases and J by 0 bases, leaving 10 bases between them. The CDR3 runs 15 residues. The CDR3 DNA reads as TGTGCCAGCAGCTTACGCGGGGCCCTGAACACTGAAGCTTTCTTT. This encodes CASSLRGALNTEAFF.

The V gene is TRBV4-1, the J gene TRBJ2-3; D is uncertain. The CDR3 has 14 residues. From germline, CDR1 is MGHRA and CDR2 YSYEKL. V lost 0 bases to trimming and J lost 5 bases, with 9 bases between them. CDR3 in DNA: TGCGCCAGCAGCCAAGAACAGCGTGTAGATACGCAGTATTTT. Translating gives CASSQEQRVDTQYF.

V and J are TRBV18 and TRBJ2-7, with TRBD2 as a possible D gene (5 bases). V was clipped by 3 bases and J by 2 bases, with 11 bases between them. This CDR3 region has 14 residues. Germline CDR1 reads KGHSH; CDR2 reads LQKENI. The CDR3 nucleotides are TGTGCCAGCTCACCGCTTGACGGGGCCTACGAGCAGTACTTC. Amino acid sequence: CASSPLDGAYEQYF. The full variable domain, completed using reference TRBV18 and TRBJ2-7, is NAGVMQNPRHLVRRRGQEARLRCSPMKGHSHVYWYRQLPEEGLKFMVYLQKENIIDESGMPKERFSAEFPKEGPSILRIQQVVRGDSAAYFCASSPLDGAYEQYFGPGTRLTVT.

The chain employs TRBV3-1 and TRBJ2-7; 7 nucleotides match TRBD2. Germline-derived CDR1 and CDR2 are LGHDT and YNNKEL (reference sequence). V was clipped by 4 bases and J by 0 bases; unmatched bases: 6. CDR3 length: 15 amino acids. CDR3: CASSRPGGGSYEQYF. CDR3 coding DNA: TGTGCCAGCAGCCGGCCCGGCGGGGGCTCCTACGAGCAGTACTTC.

This rearrangement joins TRBV20-1 to TRBJ1-2; 11 bases align to TRBD1. This CDR3 is 14 amino acids long. Germline trimming cut 3 bases from V and 8 bases from J; bases unmatched to any gene: 8. From germline, CDR1 is DFQATT and CDR2 SNEGSKA (reference sequence). As DNA, the CDR3 is TGCAGTGCTAGCCTCCTGGACAGGGGGCTGGGCTACACCTTC. Its translation: CSASLLDRGLGYTF.

The V and J genes are TRBV30 and TRBJ1-5; 8 bases are shared with TRBD1. Germline-derived CDR1 and CDR2 are GTSNPN and SVGIG (reference sequence). V shed 4 bases and J 5 bases; nucleotides not matched to a gene: 7. The CDR3 has 14 residues. The CDR3 nucleotides read TGTGCCTGGACCTCCGGGACAGGATATCAGCCCCAGCATTTT. Its translation: CAWTSGTGYQPQHF.

The chain carries TRBV11-2 and TRBJ2-7; TRBD2 agrees at 14 bases. The germline V gene encodes CDR1 SGHAT and CDR2 FQNNGV. CDR3 length equals 15 residues. V lost 5 bases and J lost 5; bases outside the gene matches: 5. This CDR3 is CASSRTGLAGDEQYF. For the CDR3, the DNA is TGTGCCAGCAGCCGTACGGGACTAGCGGGGGACGAGCAGTACTTC.

The chain couples TRBV3-1 to TRBJ2-3; D remains unclear. The V end lost 3 bases, the J end lost 5 bases, and 6 bases lay between the germline ends. Germline values: CDR1 LGHDT, CDR2 YNNKEL (reference sequence). This CDR3 is 12 amino acids long. In nucleotides, the CDR3 is TGTGCCAGCAGCCATGAGGAAGATACGCAGTATTTT. It codes for CASSHEEDTQYF.

This clonotype appeared a single time. The CDR3 bases are TGTGCCTGGTGGGGGTCGGGGCAGGGAATCGGTGGCTACACCTTC. It translates to CAWWGSGQGIGGYTF. The V and J genes are TRBV30 and TRBJ1-2; tentatively, D is TRBD1 (5 bases). This CDR3 is built from 15 residues. Germline loops: CDR1 GTSNPN, CDR2 SVGIG (reference sequence). Trimming removed 5 bases at V and 7 bases at J, with 23 bases between.

This clonotype was seen a single time. This chain connects TRBV5-1 to TRBJ1-4; D unresolved. Germline V gene sequence: CDR1 SGHRS, CDR2 YFSETQ. The CDR3 consists of 14 residues. The germline V and J ends were trimmed by 5 bases and 0 bases, with 8 bases remaining between them. Written as DNA, the CDR3 is TGCGCCAGCAGAGATACGGCAACTAATGAAAAACTGTTTTTT. Protein: CASRDTATNEKLFF.

The chain links TRBV20-1 to TRBJ2-1; no firm D call. Germline V gene lookup returns CDR1 DFQATT and CDR2 SNEGSKA (reference sequence). V dropped 5 bases and J dropped 2 bases, with 16 bases sitting between them. The CDR3 consists of 15 residues. CDR3 residues: CSAPRGRKTYNEQFF. The CDR3 nucleotides read TGCAGTGCTCCCAGAGGTCGGAAGACCTACAATGAGCAGTTCTTC.

The chain employs TRBV14 and TRBJ2-3; D is perhaps TRBD2 (6 bases). Trimming took 0 bases from V and 9 from J, leaving 10 bases between them. Per germline, CDR1 SGHDN and CDR2 FVKESK. CDR3 length equals 13 residues. CDR3: CASSQEYRGTQYF. The CDR3 DNA reads TGTGCCAGCAGCCAAGAATACCGGGGGACGCAGTATTTT. The full variable domain, completed using reference TRBV14 and TRBJ2-3, is EAGVTQFPSHSVIEKGQTVTLRCDPISGHDNLYWYRRVMGKEIKFLLHFVKESKQDESGMPNNRFLAERTGGTYSTLKVQPAELEDSGVYFCASSQEYRGTQYFGPGTRLTVL.

The chain uses TRBV11-2 and TRBJ1-1; 7 bases line up with TRBD1. The V gene end was trimmed by 6 bases and the J gene end by 0 bases; junction bases not matched to a gene: 7. CDR3 length: 15 residues. CDR1 and CDR2 from the germline V gene are SGHAT and FQNNGV. The CDR3 protein is CASRQGGLLNTEAFF. The CDR3 DNA is TGTGCCAGCAGACAAGGGGGCCTGTTGAACACTGAAGCTTTCTTT.

The chain uses TRBV5-1 and TRBJ2-1; 9 bases fit TRBD1. The length of the CDR3 is 15 residues. After removal of 4 bases from V and 7 bases from J, the junction contained 9 bases not matched to a gene. The V gene's germline CDR1 is SGHRS and CDR2 YFSETQ. The CDR3 coding sequence is TGCGCCAGCAGCGCCGGGACAGGGTCCCCTAATGAGCAGTTCTTC. It encodes CASSAGTGSPNEQFF.

The chain couples TRBV20-1 to TRBJ2-1; 8 nucleotides agree with TRBD1. The CDR3 sequence is 13 residues long. Germline CDR1 and CDR2: DFQATT and SNEGSKA (reference sequence). With V trimmed by 5 bases and J by 5 bases, 5 bases remained unmatched. This CDR3 is CSARTGLNNEQFF. The DNA of the CDR3 is TGCAGTGCTCGGACAGGGCTAAACAATGAGCAGTTCTTC.

This clonotype has a single count. The rearrangement links TRBV4-1 to TRBJ2-1; 10 nucleotides agree with TRBD2. From germline, CDR1 is MGHRA and CDR2 YSYEKL. The CDR3 consists of 17 residues. V shed 0 bases and J 4 bases; nucleotides not matched to a gene: 6. CDR3 loop: CASSQEGAGGLYNEQFF. The CDR3 region has the DNA TGCGCCAGCAGCCAAGAGGGAGCGGGGGGGCTATACAATGAGCAGTTCTTC.

V usage is TRBV6-6 and J usage is TRBJ1-2, with D perhaps matching TRBD1 (5 bases). V gave up 2 bases and J gave up 13 bases, with 14 bases separating them. Germline-derived CDR1 and CDR2 are MNHNY and SVGAGI (reference sequence). The CDR3 extends over 12 amino acids. DNA of the CDR3: TGTGCCAGCAGTTACCAGACAGCTCTCTCCACCTTC. Encoded protein: CASSYQTALSTF.